This T cell receptor (beta chain) derives from a study of cytomegalovirus exposure and HLA in healthy donors. Study findings and constraints: With further analysis later on, most CMV-associated TCR beta chains appeared HLA-restricted.

Of note for this clone: The antigen remains undetermined.

The PCR was carried out with 60 Vbeta primers and 13 Jbeta primers. Assay: immunoSEQ multiplex PCR; the TCRdb copy retains only in-frame clones and omits some. The table has roughly 110,000 clones, roughly 82% seen once. CDR1 is MGHDK and CDR2 is SYGVNS in the germline V gene. The CDR3 runs 17 residues. Germline trimming cut 0 bases from V and 2 bases from J; bases unmatched to any gene: 9. The chain has TRBV25-1 and TRBJ2-5, with 7 bases fitting TRBD2. This TCR came from a man aged 40-49 years in good health and CMV-seropositive. Input material: PBMCs. This CDR3 reads CASSEYPLGGGQETQYF. DNA of the CDR3: TGTGCCAGCAGTGAATATCCTTTGGGCGGGGGACAAGAGACCCAGTACTTC.